These T cell receptor beta chains were read from a single sample in a study of OX40 agonist ivuxolimab in advanced cancers. Only in-frame clones appear in the TCRdb table, and some are missing; sequencing was by immunoSEQ multiplex PCR. The repertoire holds nearly 110,000 clones, with less than 95% as singletons. Sample: CD4+ or CD8+ T cells sorted from blood, taken in a trial of the OX40 agonist ivuxolimab. Receptor source: an adult with an advanced solid tumor such as melanoma, head and neck, liver or kidney cancer. Both conserved end residues are part of each CDR3. The order of the fields is V gene, CDR3 protein.

TRBV25-1 CASSDPGAGSYNEQFF
TRBV28 CASKPGQATYEQYF
TRBV13 CASSGWTGPYNEQFF
TRBV15 CATSRELGGISYNEQFF
TRBV10-1 CASSEHGGGINEQFF
TRBV6-5 CASKGPIEAFF
TRBV6-1 CASSYGNYGYTF
TRBV11-1 CASSTWGDTQYF
TRBV2 CASMTEGETQYF
TRBV11-2 CASSLEQGAAQPQHF
TRBV2 CASSAGSSNQPQHF
TRBV29-1 CSVGEGGNYGYTF
TRBV6-6 CASSGQLGEQFF
TRBV7-8 CASSHRRGGREQYF
TRBV23-1 CASSQRPGAGGTYNSPLHF
TRBV19 CASGQGQGNEQFF
TRBV6-6 CASSQVDTLKGQPQHF
TRBV6-5 CASTGRVSGEKLFF
TRBV6-5 CASSSGTSGGQNIQYF
TRBV5-1 CASSIDSTDTQYF
TRBV4-3 CASSRDGGRSYEQYF
TRBV5-6 CASSLRGYNEQFF
TRBV18 CASSTFRDGNTIYF
TRBV11-3 CASSALTGGMGEQYF
TRBV19 CASSTLRGDEQYF
TRBV29-1 CSVDIAGVEKLFF
TRBV6-1 CASSDMQGYSYEQYF
TRBV11-2 CASSPGDRTVAEAFF
TRBV7-9 CASSGSGTEQYF
TRBV11-2 CASSLAGPTPGYTF
TRBV14 CASSRMTSGETQYF
TRBV11-3 CASSPGPAGVLGVETQYF